This TCR beta chain came from a study of T cell responses to AZD1222 COVID-19 vaccine (dated by TCRdb to the early 2020s). Concerning the study at large: TCR sequencing was performed for more than 230 trial participants, of whom some 200 were given two doses of AZD1222 and around 25 were given two doses of MenACWY control vaccine. Trial participants were enrolled by age into subgroups of 18-55, 56-69 and 70-plus years, and 148, 28 and 57 TCR-sequenced participants, respectively, were included in these subgroups. Study-level results and caveats: The 56-69-year group was small, and its depth increase did not reach significance, likely because of low power. Reportedly, close to half of the unique spike-specific TCRs recognized epitopes lying outside the regions that are mutated in the B.1.351 and B.1.1.7 variants. CD4 TCRs associated with the vaccine covered the entire spike protein, and the dominant responses were in regions 160-218 and 743-854. Because no samples from the day 14 peak response were available, repertoires could be characterized only after the peak T cell response. Participants were mostly white British and included more females than males, and it was suggested by the authors that clonal diversity may have been underestimated. After two AZD1222 doses, spike-specific TCR breadth and depth were significantly higher than at day 0 and than in MenACWY recipients. Conclusions about previously exposed vaccinees were limited because only six AZD1222 recipients were SARS-CoV-2 seropositive at baseline.

The CDR3 regions of human TCRbeta chains were subjected to immunosequencing. Per the authors' processing: TCRs in the repertoires were matched against a reference library of SARS-CoV-2-specific TCRs that had been generated with the MIRA antigen-specificity platform. Breadth meant the fraction of unique TCRs that were SARS-CoV-2-associated, whereas depth meant the fraction of total T cells that were SARS-CoV-2-associated. Each spike-specific TCR was assigned to its reactive spike region and to a CD4 or CD8 class using the MIRA data. Log10-transformed breadth and depth values were compared by one-way ANOVA with Sidak's multiple comparisons tests. The clones in this table, taken by TCRdb from immuneACCESS, are in-frame only. Not every clone is retained; where verified, under half of the shortfall comes from an unresolved V gene, and the cause of the rest is unknown. V, J and clone size are taken as reported in that table, and D and trimming were inferred from the DNA itself. Counted in this sample were about 72,000 clones; about 88% of them appeared once. The ten largest make up over 25% of the sample.

In the paper's terms, the time point label means: about 28 days (+/-7) after the second vaccine dose. AZD1222 recipients given second doses at about 4 weeks or at about 12 weeks were pooled, since spike-specific TCR depth and breadth were not found to differ between the two schedules. Vaccinee samples were obtained from the UK trials COV001 and COV002, which included a single-blind randomized controlled phase 2/3 trial of AZD1222 (ChAdOx1 nCoV-19) in healthy adults. Trial participant PBMC samples were collected at day 0 and day 28 after the second dose for TCRbeta chain sequencing. Counted from cysteine to phenylalanine, this CDR3 has 13 amino acids. Only CDR3 DNA remains: 39 bases, in frame from the first base. The V and J ends are trimmed by 0 bases and 1 base, leaving 6 bases between them. CDR1 and CDR2, looked up from the germline V gene, are SQVTM and ANQGSEA. Note on this clone: Its cognate antigen has yet to be identified. Per-base qualities were not stored, and no clone one base away is much larger.

This clonotype was sampled from an adult who received the AZD1222 COVID-19 vaccine. This chain joins TRBV29-1 to TRBJ1-1; the D gene is not confidently resolved. The sequencing here drew on peripheral blood, taken 28 days after the second AZD1222 dose. The DNA is TGCAGCGTTGAAGATGTAGGGAACACTGAAGCTTTCTTT. Translated, it gives CSVEDVGNTEAFF.